Presented here are 21 T cell receptor beta chains from one specimen sequenced in a study of identifying expanded T cells in peripheral blood. The repertoire was sequenced with immunoSEQ multiplex PCR; TCRdb's copy has only in-frame clones and lacks some. The sample has about 110,000 clones; 88% are singletons. Sequencing was done on a sample of blood. These receptors originate from a person between 18 and 75 years old in good health.

This sequence joins TRBV5-1 and TRBJ2-7; TRBD1 agrees at 10 bases. The CDR3 is made up of 17 amino acids. The germline V gene encodes CDR1 SGHRS and CDR2 YFSETQ. J was trimmed by 5 bases and V by 0 bases; bases with no gene match: 11. DNA for the CDR3: TGCGCCAGCAGCTTGGATATCCGGGGACAGGGGTCCCACGAGCAGTACTTC. Its translation: CASSLDIRGQGSHEQYF.

The chain couples TRBV5-1 to TRBJ2-7; D is unclear. This CDR3 has 18 amino acids. V was trimmed by 0 bases and J by 2 bases, leaving 21 bases between them. Germline lookup yields CDR1 SGHRS and CDR2 YFSETQ. This CDR3 reads CASSLDVGPSPYPYEQYF. As DNA, the CDR3 is TGCGCCAGCAGCTTGGACGTAGGACCGTCGCCTTATCCCTACGAGCAGTACTTC.

This sequence joins TRBV11-2 and TRBJ2-1; TRBD1 is a possible D gene (5 bases). Trimming left V 1 base short and J 3 bases short, with 10 bases between. Germline CDR1 reads SGHAT; CDR2 reads FQNNGV. The CDR3 has 15 amino acids. CDR3 region: CASSLVGRDYNEQFF. In DNA, the CDR3 is TGTGCCAGCAGCTTAGTGGGCAGGGACTACAATGAGCAGTTCTTC.

The V call is TRBV19, the J call TRBJ2-2; D is unresolved. In germline, CDR1 is LNHDA, CDR2 SQIVND (reference sequence). Trimming took off 7 bases at V and 0 bases at J, with 9 bases between the two ends. This CDR3 has 14 residues. The CDR3 loop reads CASKDPPNTGELFF. CDR3 in DNA: TGTGCCAGTAAAGACCCACCGAACACCGGGGAGCTGTTTTTT.

The J gene is TRBJ2-7, the V gene TRBV7-9, with D unclear. Germline-derived CDR1 and CDR2 are SEHNR and FQNEAQ (reference sequence). The CDR3 is 12 amino acids. Trimming stripped 0 bases from V and 5 bases from J, with 5 bases between. This CDR3 is CASSLAMDEQYF. The CDR3 nucleotides read TGTGCCAGCAGCTTAGCTATGGACGAGCAGTACTTC.

This chain links TRBV9 with TRBJ2-6; D uncertain. V was shortened by 9 bases and J by 0 bases, with 13 bases between the two germline ends. CDR3 length: 15 amino acids. Germline lookup yields CDR1 SGDLS and CDR2 YYNGEE. The CDR3 spells CATSHGVSGANVLTF. Here the CDR3 DNA reads TGTGCCACCTCCCACGGAGTCTCTGGGGCCAACGTCCTGACTTTC.

This clone has a count of ten or more. The chain has TRBV6-5 and TRBJ1-6; possible D gene TRBD1, 6 bases. In germline, CDR1 is MNHEY, CDR2 SVGAGI. This CDR3 is 16 amino acids long. V was clipped by 2 bases and J by 7 bases, with 15 bases between them. The CDR3 region is CASSYNGGLWNSPLHF. The CDR3 DNA reads as TGTGCCAGCAGTTACAACGGGGGGCTTTGGAATTCACCCCTCCACTTT.

The chain recombines TRBV19 with TRBJ2-3; D is ambiguous. The CDR3 runs 12 residues. In germline, CDR1 is LNHDA, CDR2 SQIVND (reference sequence). V lost 5 bases to trimming and J lost 2 bases, with 5 bases between them. CDR3 bases: TGTGCCAGTAGTTCCTTCACAGATACGCAGTATTTT. It encodes CASSSFTDTQYF.

This clone occurred once. V gene TRBV5-8 combines with J gene TRBJ2-1; 8 nucleotides line up with TRBD2. This CDR3 spans 15 amino acids. Trimming at V came to 1 base and at J to 4 bases, leaving 4 bases not matched to a gene. Germline CDR1 is SGHTS and CDR2 is YDEGEE. CDR3 sequence reads: CASSLLVAGYNEQFF. The CDR3 DNA reads TGTGCCAGCAGCTTGTTGGTAGCGGGATACAATGAGCAGTTCTTC.

The chain couples TRBV7-9 to TRBJ2-2; no definite D call. The CDR3 length is 11 residues. Germline V gene lookup returns CDR1 SEHNR and CDR2 FQNEAQ (reference sequence). V dropped 11 bases and J dropped 6 bases, with 10 bases sitting between them. The CDR3 is CAPVIAGELFF. The CDR3 bases are TGTGCCCCAGTCATCGCCGGGGAGCTGTTTTTT.

The chain uses TRBV2 and TRBJ1-3, with D unresolved. V gave up 6 bases and J gave up 0 bases, with 6 bases separating them. This CDR3 is 13 amino acids long. Germline assignment: CDR1 SNHLY and CDR2 FYNNEI. CDR3 residues: CASRVFSGNTIYF. For the CDR3, the DNA is TGTGCCAGCAGGGTGTTCTCTGGAAACACCATATATTTT.

This clone was recorded once. The CDR3 coding sequence is TGTGCCAGCAGTGACAGGGGGCTTATCAATGAGCAGTTCTTC. Its protein product is CASSDRGLINEQFF. V usage is TRBV2 and J usage is TRBJ2-1; TRBD1 matches at 8 bases. The CDR3 runs to 14 residues. The trim removed 3 bases at V and 6 bases at J, leaving 4 bases unmatched. Per germline, CDR1 SNHLY and CDR2 FYNNEI.

The gene calls are TRBV15 and TRBJ1-6; 9 bases match TRBD1. This CDR3 has 16 amino acids. Trimming cost V 0 bases and J 10 bases; bases outside gene matches: 7. The germline V gene encodes CDR1 LNHNV and CDR2 YYDKDF (reference sequence). CDR3 region: CATSRDRDRVWSPLHF. CDR3 nucleotides: TGTGCCACCAGCAGAGATCGGGACAGGGTTTGGTCACCCCTCCACTTT.

V usage is TRBV2 and J usage is TRBJ2-1; D gene unclear. V was pared by 5 bases and J by 8 bases, with 7 bases between. The V gene's germline CDR1 is SNHLY and CDR2 FYNNEI. The CDR3 covers 11 residues. The CDR3 reads CASSLIDEQFF. The CDR3 bases are TGTGCCAGCAGTTTAATCGATGAGCAGTTCTTC.

The rearrangement uses TRBV10-3 and TRBJ2-7; D is unclear. Between the trimmed V and J ends, which lost 0 bases and 5 bases, there was a span of 5 bases. The length of the CDR3 is 12 residues. The V gene's germline CDR1 is ENHRY and CDR2 SYGVKD. The CDR3: CAISESHDEQYF. DNA of the CDR3: TGTGCCATCAGTGAGTCGCATGACGAGCAGTACTTC.

V and J are TRBV9 and TRBJ1-1, with D perhaps TRBD1 (6 bases). The germline V gene has CDR1 SGDLS and CDR2 YYNGEE. CDR3 length: 17 amino acids. V dropped 5 bases and J dropped 0 bases, with 20 bases sitting between them. The CDR3 protein is CASSRAPGRGVNTEAFF. CDR3 coding DNA: TGTGCCAGCAGTAGAGCCCCAGGGAGGGGGGTGAACACTGAAGCTTTCTTT.

This clone was seen only once. This rearrangement joins TRBV7-8 to TRBJ1-3; TRBD1 matches 8 bases. CDR1 and CDR2 from the germline V gene are SGHVS and FQNEAQ. The CDR3 sequence is 20 residues long. V gave up 4 bases and J gave up 0 bases; unmatched junction bases: 17. The CDR3 sequence: CASSSSLRQAGQDSGNTIYF. The CDR3 nucleotides read TGTGCCAGCAGCTCCTCCCTACGTCAGGCGGGACAGGACTCTGGAAACACCATATATTTT.

This clone was seen a single time. V is TRBV29-1 and J is TRBJ2-7, with 9 bases fitting TRBD1. The CDR3 has 14 residues. CDR1 and CDR2 from the germline V gene are SQVTM and ANQGSEA. Unmatched junction bases numbered 9, after V lost 4 bases and J lost 5 bases. CDR3 protein: CSVGRGQGQHEQYF. CDR3 DNA: TGCAGCGTTGGCCGCGGACAGGGGCAGCACGAGCAGTACTTC.

CDR3 nucleotide sequence: TGTGCCAGCAGCTCAGAGTGGGGCAGCCAATCCACAGATACGCAGTATTTT. Amino acids: CASSSEWGSQSTDTQYF. The chain recombines TRBV9 with TRBJ2-3; tentative D call: TRBD1 (5 bases). Germline CDR1 and CDR2: SGDLS and YYNGEE. V was shortened by 4 bases and J by 2 bases, with 20 bases between the two germline ends. This CDR3 is 17 amino acids long.

Written as DNA, the CDR3 is TGTGCCAGCAGCCAGCCCGGGGCCAGTTACACAGATACGCAGTATTTT. Translating it yields CASSQPGASYTDTQYF. The chain recombines TRBV5-4 with TRBJ2-3, with D tentatively TRBD1 or TRBD2 (5 bases each). There are 16 residues in the CDR3. V dropped 4 bases and J dropped 2 bases, with 17 bases sitting between them. Germline values: CDR1 SGHNT, CDR2 YYREEE (reference sequence). Full variable domain (missing parts from reference TRBV5-4 and TRBJ2-3): ETGVTQSPTHLIKTRGQQVTLRCSSQSGHNTVSWYQQALGQGPQFIFQYYREEENGRGNFPPRFSGLQFPNYSSELNVNALELDDSALYLCASSQPGASYTDTQYFGPGTRLTVL.

The chain couples TRBV5-4 to TRBJ1-1, with a tentative D call TRBD1 (6 bases). Germline CDR1 is SGHNT and CDR2 is YYREEE (reference sequence). V lost 0 bases and J lost 1, with 10 bases in between. The CDR3 runs to 15 residues. CDR3 loop: CASSLDGGKNTEAFF. For the CDR3, the DNA is TGTGCCAGCAGCTTGGACGGGGGCAAGAACACTGAAGCTTTCTTT.